Reported below is one T cell receptor beta chain. The antigen remains undetermined. This sample also contains other DNA sequences that code for the same CDR3. Treatment in this sample: around 19 received Ad26.COV2.S at low or high dose, single or two shots; about 5 received placebo; per-sample allocation not given. Samples came from day 63 after the first vaccine or placebo injection. V lost 3 bases and J lost 8, with 13 bases in between. Looked up from germline, CDR1 is GTSNPN and CDR2 is SVGIG (reference sequence). This CDR3 has 12 residues. The entry originates in a study of Ad26.COV2.S vaccination and SARS-CoV-2 variants. Study-wide context: The vaccine Ad26.COV2.S was put into the muscle once, or twice with 56 days between.

Sequenced by immunoSEQ multiplex PCR; TCRdb stores in-frame clones only, minus some. The sample contains 200,000 to 250,000 clones, roughly 90% of which appear only once. Study results and limitations: It is possible that the TCR breadth and depth analyses underestimated the total T cell responses. Vaccinees and placebo recipients showed similar non-spike TCR breadth.

The sequence came from a person aged 18-60 years who received the Ad26.COV2.S COVID-19 vaccine or a placebo. Sequences were derived from peripheral blood, sampled in a trial of Ad26.COV2.S vaccine versus placebo. The chain recombines TRBV30 with TRBJ1-2; D ambiguous. CDR3 bases: TGTGCCTGGAGCCCCGACCGAGGAGGCTACACCTTC. It specifies CAWSPDRGGYTF.